The 11 T cell receptor beta chains listed next were all sequenced from one sample in a study of blood T cell repertoires in COVID-19. The repertoire was sequenced with immunoSEQ multiplex PCR; TCRdb's copy has only in-frame clones and lacks some. The data show 110,000 to 150,000 clones, around 87% seen once. The sequenced sample was peripheral blood. These receptor sequences come from a human donor in a cohort sampled during active COVID-19.

The chain recombines TRBV25-1 with TRBJ2-5; D is undetermined. Germline-derived CDR1 and CDR2 are MGHDK and SYGVNS. Trimming pared 5 bases from V and 2 bases from J, leaving 12 bases between. The length of the CDR3 is 14 residues. The CDR3 here is CASSPYSWQETQYF. As DNA, the CDR3 is TGTGCCAGCAGTCCTTACTCCTGGCAAGAGACCCAGTACTTC.

This chain connects TRBV24-1 to TRBJ1-2, with TRBD1 matching 8 bases. Germline V lookup: CDR1 KGHDR, CDR2 SFDVKD. Trimming took 4 bases from V and 6 from J; bases not matched to a gene: 9. CDR3 length: 15 amino acids. The CDR3 coding sequence is TGTGCCACCAGTGACCGACGGACAGGGCGGGATGGCTACACCTTC. This translates into CATSDRRTGRDGYTF.

This clone was seen a few times. The rearrangement joins TRBV5-1 to TRBJ2-7; TRBD2 aligns across 12 bases. The J segment lost 6 bases and the V segment lost 4 bases, leaving 8 bases of the junction unmatched. Germline V gives CDR1 SGHRS, CDR2 YFSETQ. This CDR3 spans 15 amino acids. As DNA, the CDR3 is TGCGCCAGCAGCCCGGACCCGGGACTAGCGGGCGAGCAGTACTTC. Protein: CASSPDPGLAGEQYF.

The rearrangement joins TRBV30 to TRBJ1-6, with D perhaps matching TRBD1 (6 bases). The V end lost 3 bases, the J end lost 7 bases, and 13 bases lay between the germline ends. The CDR3 totals 14 residues. Germline V lookup: CDR1 GTSNPN, CDR2 SVGIG (reference sequence). The CDR3: CAWRDRPGNSPLHF. DNA of the CDR3: TGTGCCTGGAGGGACAGACCGGGGAATTCACCCCTCCACTTT.

The rearrangement links TRBV5-1 to TRBJ2-5; D ambiguous. This CDR3 is built from 13 residues. Looked up from germline, CDR1 is SGHRS and CDR2 is YFSETQ. V was shortened by 4 bases and J by 2 bases, with 9 bases between the two germline ends. CDR3 sequence (DNA): TGCGCCAGCAGCACCGGGTGGCAAGAGACCCAGTACTTC. Protein sequence: CASSTGWQETQYF.

The chain employs TRBV2 and TRBJ2-2; 8 nucleotides agree with TRBD2. With 6 bases clipped from V and 5 bases from J, the junction kept 11 bases outside the gene matches. Germline V gene lookup returns CDR1 SNHLY and CDR2 FYNNEI. CDR3 length: 16 residues. The CDR3 here is CASRPPGGGTTGELFF. The CDR3 coding sequence is TGTGCCAGCAGGCCCCCTGGCGGGGGGACAACCGGGGAGCTGTTTTTT.

The gene calls are TRBV2 and TRBJ2-7; weak D call: TRBD2 (5 bases). Germline CDR1 reads SNHLY; CDR2 reads FYNNEI. The CDR3 contains 14 residues. Trimming pared 3 bases from V and 2 bases from J, leaving 11 bases between. CDR3 region: CASSEWGVTYEQYF. Here the CDR3 DNA reads TGTGCCAGCAGTGAGTGGGGAGTCACCTACGAGCAGTACTTC.

The chain links TRBV7-2 to TRBJ2-2, with 14 nucleotides matching TRBD2. Germline loops: CDR1 SGHTA, CDR2 FQGNSA. This CDR3 has 15 residues. The V gene end was trimmed by 7 bases and the J gene end by 6 bases; junction bases not matched to a gene: 4. The CDR3 is CASNSGLAGAGELFF. CDR3 sequence (DNA): TGTGCCAGCAACTCGGGACTAGCGGGAGCCGGGGAGCTGTTTTTT.

The chain is built from TRBV11-2 and TRBJ2-1; 10 positions match TRBD1. CDR1 and CDR2 (germline): SGHAT, FQNNGV. With 5 bases clipped from V and 6 bases from J, the junction kept 4 bases outside the gene matches. The CDR3 length is 14 residues. CDR3 region: CASSPGTGVNEQFF. CDR3 sequence (DNA): TGTGCCAGCAGCCCAGGGACAGGGGTCAATGAGCAGTTCTTC.

This clone was seen only a few times. The chain uses TRBV11-2 and TRBJ1-6, with D perhaps matching TRBD1 (6 bases). V lost 3 bases and J 7 bases, leaving 10 bases between the germline ends. This CDR3 has 14 amino acids. Germline V lookup: CDR1 SGHAT, CDR2 FQNNGV. CDR3 loop: CASSFTGRNSPLHF. As DNA, the CDR3 is TGTGCCAGCAGCTTCACAGGGCGGAATTCACCCCTCCACTTT.

This clone was seen once. The chain couples TRBV4-1 to TRBJ1-3, with D uncertain. The V gene lost 1 base and the J gene lost 1 base, with 11 bases spanning the gap. The CDR3 has 16 amino acids. Germline loops: CDR1 MGHRA, CDR2 YSYEKL. This chain's CDR3 is CASSQVEASSGNTIYF. In nucleotides, the CDR3 is TGCGCCAGCAGCCAAGTCGAGGCGTCGTCTGGAAACACCATATATTTT.